A single sample is the source of the 12 T cell receptor beta chains below, sequenced in a study of spatial heterogeneity in lung cancer. The time point is: sample taken at primary tumor resection. From the 5' RACE reads, TCRdb called clonotypes with MiXCR, one entry per CDR3 protein. The table includes fewer than 5,500 distinct CDR3 sequences, 3% to 5% detected once. The sequencing used normal lung tissue next to the tumor, collected at surgery. These receptors were taken from a male donor with early-stage non-small cell lung cancer.

Sample share makes this clonotype medium-sized. This rearrangement joins TRBV12-3 or TRBV12-4 to TRBJ1-1; D gene uncertain. The CDR3 covers 12 residues. The V end lost 8 bases, the J end lost 0 bases, and 7 bases lay between the germline ends. Here the CDR3 reads CASALVNTEAFF. DNA for the CDR3: TGTGCCAGCGCGTTGGTGAACACTGAAGCTTTCTTT.

This clonotype was seen at least ten times. V is TRBV5-6 and J is TRBJ1-6; no definite D call. The CDR3 sequence is 16 residues long. V was pared by 0 bases and J by 6 bases, with 13 bases between. Germline CDR1 is SGHDT and CDR2 is YYEEEE. The CDR3 DNA follows: TGTGCCAGCAGCTTGGACGCACTAGCAATTAATTCACCCCTCCACTTT. This sequence encodes CASSLDALAINSPLHF.

This clonotype was observed at least ten times. This chain's CDR3 is CSARTGGGYEQYF. The CDR3 coding sequence is TGCAGTGCTAGGACCGGCGGGGGCTACGAGCAGTACTTC. The chain is built from TRBV20-1 and TRBJ2-7; 7 nucleotides line up with TRBD2. CDR3 length: 13 residues. Germline V lookup: CDR1 DFQATT, CDR2 SNEGSKA (reference sequence). With V trimmed by 3 bases and J by 3 bases, 5 bases remained unmatched.

To note about this clonotype: An end of the junction differs from the germline gene, which may be a read error. This rearrangement joins TRBV24-1 to TRBJ2-3; D possibly corresponds to TRBD2 (6 bases). Germline CDR1 KGHDR, CDR2 SFDVKD. The CDR3 totals 15 residues. CDR3: CASSEAGPGTDTQYF. CDR3 bases: TGTGCCAGCAGTGAAGCGGGCCCTGGCACAGATACGCAGTATTTT.

V and J are TRBV9 and TRBJ2-1, with TRBD2 identical over 12 bases. Trimming removed 1 base from V and 5 bases from J; junction bases left unmatched: 7. Germline loops: CDR1 SGDLS, CDR2 YYNGEE. This CDR3 has 17 amino acids. The DNA for the CDR3 is TGTGCCAGCAGCGTACCCCTAGCGGGGGGGAGCGACAATGAGCAGTTCTTC. It yields the protein CASSVPLAGGSDNEQFF.

Sample share makes this clonotype medium-sized. The chain is built from TRBV29-1 and TRBJ2-7; 9 bases agree with TRBD1. V was pared by 6 bases and J by 2 bases, with 8 bases of the junction left unmatched. Germline-derived CDR1 and CDR2 are SQVTM and ANQGSEA. The CDR3 totals 14 residues. The CDR3 nucleotides are TGCAGCGTGCTGGACAGGGGCTGCGCCTACGAGCAGTACTTC. Translating gives CSVLDRGCAYEQYF.

By sample fraction, this clonotype is medium-sized (0.01 to 0.1%). The chain joins TRBV27 to TRBJ1-2; a weak D match, TRBD1 (6 bases). The CDR3 spans 15 residues. Trimming removed 5 bases at V and 3 bases at J, with 16 bases between. Per the germline V gene, CDR1 is MNHEY and CDR2 is SMNVEV (reference sequence). The CDR3 region has the DNA TGTGCCAGCAGTCCGAGCAGGGGAAGCGACTATGGCTACACCTTC. This encodes CASSPSRGSDYGYTF.

Relative to its sample, this clonotype is medium-sized. This chain joins TRBV6-1 and TRBJ1-1; a possible D gene is TRBD1 (6 bases). Trimming took 2 bases from V and 0 from J, leaving 10 bases between them. The CDR3 runs 15 residues. Germline V gene sequence: CDR1 MNHNS, CDR2 SASEGT. In DNA, the CDR3 is TGTGCCAGCAGTGAATTGACAGGCCTGAACACTGAAGCTTTCTTT. This translates into CASSELTGLNTEAFF.

In this sample, this clonotype turned up many times. The chain employs TRBV20-1 and TRBJ2-3, with 9 bases identical to TRBD2. CDR1 DFQATT and CDR2 SNEGSKA come from the germline V gene (reference sequence). The CDR3 loop spans 16 amino acids. The ends lost 2 bases at V and 6 bases at J; junction bases unmatched: 12. The DNA for the CDR3 is TGCAGTGCTAGAAGAATTAGCGGGGGCCTCGGGGATACGCAGTATTTT. This sequence encodes CSARRISGGLGDTQYF.

Judged by abundance, this clonotype is medium-sized. The genes are TRBV20-1 and TRBJ1-4; weak D call: TRBD1 (6 bases). Between the trimmed V and J ends, which lost 0 bases and 5 bases, there was a span of 10 bases. The CDR3 extends over 14 amino acids. Germline V gene sequence: CDR1 DFQATT, CDR2 SNEGSKA (reference sequence). The CDR3 DNA reads TGCAGTGCTAGAGAGATAGGGGGGAATGAAAAACTGTTTTTT. Amino acid sequence: CSAREIGGNEKLFF.

This clonotype was detected many times. The rearrangement joins TRBV19 to TRBJ2-4; a possible D gene is TRBD2 (5 bases). The V and J ends lost 4 bases and 6 bases respectively, with 10 bases between them. Germline lookup yields CDR1 LNHDA and CDR2 SQIVND (reference sequence). The CDR3 is 13 residues long. CDR3 sequence: CASSSQAGNIQYF. CDR3 nucleotide sequence: TGTGCCAGTAGTAGCCAGGCGGGAAACATTCAGTACTTC.

By share of the sample, this clonotype is medium-sized. This rearrangement joins TRBV3-1 to TRBJ1-4; TRBD1 might be the D (6 bases). V was shortened by 4 bases and J by 6 bases, with 18 bases between the two germline ends. Germline V gene lookup returns CDR1 LGHDT and CDR2 YNNKEL (reference sequence). The CDR3 runs 16 residues. The CDR3 protein is CASSRPTQGTDEKLFF. CDR3 coding DNA: TGTGCCAGCAGCCGACCGACACAGGGAACGGATGAAAAACTGTTTTTT.